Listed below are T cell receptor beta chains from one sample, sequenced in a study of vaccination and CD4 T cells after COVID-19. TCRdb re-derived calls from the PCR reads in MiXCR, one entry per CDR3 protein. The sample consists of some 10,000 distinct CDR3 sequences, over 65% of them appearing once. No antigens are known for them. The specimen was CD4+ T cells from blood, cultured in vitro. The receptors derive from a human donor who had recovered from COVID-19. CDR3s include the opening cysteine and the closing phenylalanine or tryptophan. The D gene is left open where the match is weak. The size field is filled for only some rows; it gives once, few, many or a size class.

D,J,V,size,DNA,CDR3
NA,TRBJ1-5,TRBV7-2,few,TGTGCCAGCAGCCCCCAGGGTACCAATCAGCCCCAGCATTTT,CASSPQGTNQPQHF
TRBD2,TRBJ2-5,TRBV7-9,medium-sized,TGTGCCAGCAGCGCCGGGACAGGGGGGACTAGCGGGATAAGCGAGACCCAGTACTTC,CASSAGTGGTSGISETQYF
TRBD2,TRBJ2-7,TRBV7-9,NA,TGTGCCAGCAGCTTATGGAGCCTAGCGGGAGCCGAGCAGTACTTC,CASSLWSLAGAEQYF
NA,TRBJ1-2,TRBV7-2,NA,TGTGCCATCAGCCGGGACGGCTATGGCTACACCTTC,CAISRDGYGYTF
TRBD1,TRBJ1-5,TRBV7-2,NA,TGTGCCAGCAGCTTCTCCCAGGGGGCTCGGCCCCAGCATTTT,CASSFSQGARPQHF
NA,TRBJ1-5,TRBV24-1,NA,TGTGCCACCAGTGAACCAGGGAAGGGCAATCAGCCCCAGCATTTT,CATSEPGKGNQPQHF
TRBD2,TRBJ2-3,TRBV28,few,TGTGCCAGCAGTTATGGGGTCCTAGCGGGGGGAGATACGCAGTATTTT,CASSYGVLAGGDTQYF
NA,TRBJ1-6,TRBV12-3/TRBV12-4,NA,TGTGCCAGCACCCCTGGGGGAGGGATTTATAATTCACCCCTCCACTTT,CASTPGGGIYNSPLHF
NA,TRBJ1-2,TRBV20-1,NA,TGCAGTGCTCACCCGGGAGGAGGGGCCTCTAACTATGGCTACACCTTC,CSAHPGGGASNYGYTF
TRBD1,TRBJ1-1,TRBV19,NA,TGTGCCAGTAGTCGGACGGGACAGGGGGCTGGTGAAGCTTTCTTT,CASSRTGQGAGEAFF
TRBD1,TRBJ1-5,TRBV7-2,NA,TGTGCCAGCAGCTTACACAGGGGGGGCAATCAGCCCCAGCATTTT,CASSLHRGGNQPQHF
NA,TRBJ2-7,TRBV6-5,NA,TGTGCCAGCAGTTACTCGGGAGGTAGCTACGAGCAGTACTTC,CASSYSGGSYEQYF
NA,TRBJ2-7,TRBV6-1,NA,TGTGCCAGCATAGGGACGAGCTCCTACGAGCAGTACTTC,CASIGTSSYEQYF
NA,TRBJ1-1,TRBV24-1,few,TGTGCCACCAGCGGCAGAGGTCCGGGGGGGATCACTGAAGCTTTCTTT,CATSGRGPGGITEAFF
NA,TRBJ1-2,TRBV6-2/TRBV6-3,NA,TGTGCCATCAGTGGGGAGTGGGCTAACTATGGCTACACCTTC,CAISGEWANYGYTF
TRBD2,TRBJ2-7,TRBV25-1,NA,TGTGCCAGCAGTCGCTCCACTAGCGGGCCGTACGAGCAGTACTTC,CASSRSTSGPYEQYF
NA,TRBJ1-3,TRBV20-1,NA,TGCAGTGCTTCCGCATGGAACACCATATATTTT,CSASAWNTIYF
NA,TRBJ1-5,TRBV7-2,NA,TGTGCCAGCAGCCAAGGCCAGTCGGGAAATCAGCCCCAGCATTTT,CASSQGQSGNQPQHF
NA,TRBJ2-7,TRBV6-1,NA,TGTGCCAGCAGTCCCCAGGGTACGGGATACGAGCAGTACTTC,CASSPQGTGYEQYF
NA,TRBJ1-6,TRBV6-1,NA,TGTGCCAGCAAGGGGGATTCACCCCTCCACTTT,CASKGDSPLHF
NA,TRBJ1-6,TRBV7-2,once,TGTGCCAGCAGCCCGCGGGAGGGTGGGTATAATTCACCCCTCCACTTT,CASSPREGGYNSPLHF
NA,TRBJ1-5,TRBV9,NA,TGTGCCAGCAGCCCAGGAGTGGGTACTAATCAGCCCCAGCATTTT,CASSPGVGTNQPQHF
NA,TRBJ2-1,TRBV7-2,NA,TGTGCCAGCAGCTTAGTTGCCCTGTACAATGAGCAGTTCTTC,CASSLVALYNEQFF
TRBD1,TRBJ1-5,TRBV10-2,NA,TGCGCCACCCAGGGGGGGCCGAAGGGGCGAAGCAATCAGCCCCAGCATTTT,CATQGGPKGRSNQPQHF
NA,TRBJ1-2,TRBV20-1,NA,TGCAGTGCCGTAAGAGGGCCCACTAACTATGGCTACACCTTC,CSAVRGPTNYGYTF
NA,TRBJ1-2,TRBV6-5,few,TGTGCCAGCAGTTACGACGGGGGAAGAAGGGGCTACACCTTC,CASSYDGGRRGYTF
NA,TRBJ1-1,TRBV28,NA,TGTGCCAGCGGGACCGTATACACTGAAGCTTTCTTT,CASGTVYTEAFF
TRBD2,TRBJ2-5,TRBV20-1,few,TGCAGTGCCCGGGAGGGAGCGGGAGGGGCGGAGACCCAGTACTTC,CSAREGAGGAETQYF
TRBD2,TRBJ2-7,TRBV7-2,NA,TGTGCCAGCAGCTCGCTAGGGGCGGGAGACCGCGAGCAGTACTTC,CASSSLGAGDREQYF
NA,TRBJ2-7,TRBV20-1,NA,TGCAGTGCTAGGACTAACTACGAGCAGTACTTC,CSARTNYEQYF
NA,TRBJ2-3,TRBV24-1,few,TGTGCCACCAGTGATCTTACTCTTCCACCAACCCCAGATACGCAGTATTTT,CATSDLTLPPTPDTQYF
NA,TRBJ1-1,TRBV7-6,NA,TGTGCCAGCAGCTTAGCCGCAGGCCAGACTGAAGCTTTCTTT,CASSLAAGQTEAFF
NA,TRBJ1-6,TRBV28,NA,TGTGCCAGCAGCCCGAGCTCCTATAATTCACCCCTCCACTTT,CASSPSSYNSPLHF
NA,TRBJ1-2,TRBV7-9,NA,TGTGCCAGCAGCTTAGACCCCTCGTCAGGGACCTATGGCTACACCTTC,CASSLDPSSGTYGYTF
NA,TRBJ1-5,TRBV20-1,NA,TGCAGTGCTAGAAAGGCAGGCAATCAGCCCCAGCATTTT,CSARKAGNQPQHF
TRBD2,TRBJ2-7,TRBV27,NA,TGTGCCAGCAGTCAGGGTACTAGCGGGGGTTCCTACGAGCAGTACTTC,CASSQGTSGGSYEQYF
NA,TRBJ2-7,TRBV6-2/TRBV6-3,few,TGTGCCAGCAGTTACTCTCATCCCTACGAGCAGTACTTC,CASSYSHPYEQYF
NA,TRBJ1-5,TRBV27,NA,TGTGCCAGCAGTTTAGCCGGGGCGTACAATCAGCCCCAGCATTTT,CASSLAGAYNQPQHF
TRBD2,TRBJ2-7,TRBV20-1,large,TGCAGTGCTAGAGAACAAGGGCTAGCGGGCCACGAGCAGTACTTC,CSAREQGLAGHEQYF
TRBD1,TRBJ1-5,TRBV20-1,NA,TGCAGTGCTAGAGAACAGGGGGCATCGAGCAATCAGCCCCAGCATTTT,CSAREQGASSNQPQHF
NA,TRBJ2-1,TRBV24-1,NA,TGTGCCACCAGTGATCGAACGGCCTACAATGAGCAGTTCTTC,CATSDRTAYNEQFF
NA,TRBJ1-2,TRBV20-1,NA,TGCAGTGCTCAGTATGGCTACACCTTC,CSAQYGYTF
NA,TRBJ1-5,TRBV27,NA,TGTGCCAGCAGTTTATTGGGGGGGGTGGGTCAGCCCCAGCATTTT,CASSLLGGVGQPQHF
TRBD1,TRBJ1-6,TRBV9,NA,TGTGCCAGCAGCGAGGGACAGGGGGCACCCTATAATTCACCCCTCCACTTT,CASSEGQGAPYNSPLHF
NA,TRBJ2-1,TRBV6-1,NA,TGTGCCAGCACCCTCAGGTGGGGCCGTGGTGAGCAGTTCTTC,CASTLRWGRGEQFF
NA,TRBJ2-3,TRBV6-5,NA,TGTGCCAGCAGTTACGGGGGATCCACAGATACGCAGTATTTT,CASSYGGSTDTQYF
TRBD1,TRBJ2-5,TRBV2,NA,TGTGCCAGCCGGGACAGGGTGGGGGAGACCCAGTACTTC,CASRDRVGETQYF
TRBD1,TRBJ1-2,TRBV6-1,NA,TGTGCCAGCAGGGACCTGACAGGGACCCATCTAGCCACCATCTATGGCTACACCTTC,CASRDLTGTHLATIYGYTF
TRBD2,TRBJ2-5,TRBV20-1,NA,TGCAGTGCTCGGCTAGCGGGAGGGGGGCAAGAGACCCAGTACTTC,CSARLAGGGQETQYF
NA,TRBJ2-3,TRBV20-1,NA,TGCAGTGCTAGACCCAGCACAGATACGCAGTATTTT,CSARPSTDTQYF
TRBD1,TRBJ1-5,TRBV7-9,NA,TGTGCCAGCAGCCAGGACGGGACAGGGAGCAATCAGCCCCAGCATTTT,CASSQDGTGSNQPQHF
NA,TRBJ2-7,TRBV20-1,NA,TGCAGTGCTAGAGGGGGATCCTTCATCTCCTACGAGCAGTACTTC,CSARGGSFISYEQYF
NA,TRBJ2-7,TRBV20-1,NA,TGCAGTGCTAGGGGCAGGGGTGCGTACGAGCAGTACTTC,CSARGRGAYEQYF
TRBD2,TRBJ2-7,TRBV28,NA,TGTGCCAGCCTTAGACTAGCGGGGGCCTACGAGCAGTACTTC,CASLRLAGAYEQYF